The subject of this entry is one T cell receptor beta chain. The junction does not match germline at one end; this may be a read error. Sequencing used immunoSEQ multiplex PCR; TCRdb keeps in-frame clones, though not all of them. This sample has some 62,000 clones, with about 92% found just once. The entry originates in a study of T cell changes during pregnancy in multiple sclerosis. Germline lookup yields CDR1 SSHAT and CDR2 FNYEAQ (reference sequence). CDR3 length: 16 amino acids. This sample comprised peripheral blood, obtained in the second trimester of pregnancy. This TCR was recovered from a female donor in good health, enrolled as a control in a pregnancy study. The chain carries TRBV7-7 and TRBJ2-5; D unresolved. The CDR3 DNA is TGTGCTAGCAGCTTATTTCATAACCCCGGTGGAGAGACCCAGTACTTC. Translated, it gives CASSLFHNPGGETQYF.